The 28 T cell receptor beta chains in this list originate from one sample, sequenced in a study of graft-versus-host responses after intestinal transplantation. No cognate antigen is known for these TCRs. Data came from immunoSEQ multiplex PCR; TCRdb stores just in-frame clones and leaves some out. The table has more than 80,000 clones, around 83% seen once; the top ten hold about 15%. The source material was unstimulated CD8+ T cells sorted from spleen or lymph node cells, sampled before intestinal transplant. The origin of the receptors is a human donor who received an intestinal transplant.

The V gene is TRBV13, the J gene TRBJ1-1, with 9 bases matching TRBD1. V lost 5 bases to trimming and J lost 1 base; unmatched junction nucleotides: 5. There are 15 residues in the CDR3. Germline values: CDR1 PRHDT, CDR2 FYEKMQ (reference sequence). The CDR3 coding sequence is TGTGCCAGCAGCGTTACAGGGGGCGCGAACACTGAAGCTTTCTTT. Translated, it gives CASSVTGGANTEAFF.

The chain recombines TRBV7-8 with TRBJ2-5, with TRBD1 identical over 10 bases. CDR3 length equals 17 residues. Germline V gene data show CDR1 as SGHVS and CDR2 as FQNEAQ. Trimming removed 2 bases from V and 4 bases from J; junction bases left unmatched: 10. CDR3 amino acids: CASSLTLDRGRRETQYF. The DNA for the CDR3 is TGTGCCAGCAGCTTAACCCTAGACAGGGGGCGACGAGAGACCCAGTACTTC.

The chain employs TRBV4-1 and TRBJ2-1; D remains ambiguous. Trimming pared 0 bases from V and 5 bases from J, leaving 11 bases between. The length of the CDR3 is 15 residues. Germline V lookup: CDR1 MGHRA, CDR2 YSYEKL. The CDR3 DNA sequence: TGCGCCAGCAGCCAAGATGGCCCAACCAACAATGAGCAGTTCTTC. It specifies CASSQDGPTNNEQFF.

The V and J genes are TRBV27 and TRBJ1-1; D is unclear. The CDR3 has 15 amino acids. Germline CDR1 and CDR2: MNHEY and SMNVEV (reference sequence). V lost 7 bases and J lost 1, with 16 bases in between. The CDR3 region is CASTLSGSGNTEAFF. In nucleotides, the CDR3 is TGTGCCAGCACACTTTCGGGGTCCGGGAACACTGAAGCTTTCTTT.

The chain has TRBV27 and TRBJ1-6; D remains ambiguous. V was shortened by 1 base and J by 0 bases, with 4 bases between the two germline ends. The CDR3 extends over 15 amino acids. Per the germline V gene, CDR1 is MNHEY and CDR2 is SMNVEV (reference sequence). The CDR3 DNA reads as TGTGCCAGCAGTTTATTAAGCTCCTATAATTCACCCCTCCACTTT. Its translation: CASSLLSSYNSPLHF.

On this clone itself: This sample also contains other DNA sequences that code for the same CDR3. The rearrangement uses TRBV6-5 and TRBJ2-1; D call uncertain. Looked up from germline, CDR1 is MNHEY and CDR2 is SVGAGI. The CDR3 consists of 13 residues. V was pared by 2 bases and J by 4 bases, with 6 bases between. The CDR3 region is CASSYTRYNEQFF. The CDR3 DNA reads TGTGCCAGCAGTTACACTCGTTACAATGAGCAGTTCTTC.

V and J are TRBV19 and TRBJ1-5; D not certain. V was cut by 0 bases and J by 5 bases, with 11 bases left in between. This CDR3 is 15 amino acids long. The V gene's germline CDR1 is LNHDA and CDR2 SQIVND (reference sequence). This chain's CDR3 is CASSIDNKGYQPQHF. The CDR3 nucleotides are TGTGCCAGTAGTATAGATAATAAGGGATATCAGCCCCAGCATTTT.

The V call is TRBV15, the J call TRBJ2-4, with 10 bases fitting TRBD1. Per germline, CDR1 LNHNV and CDR2 YYDKDF (reference sequence). V trimming: 2 bases; J trimming: 7 bases; junction bases outside the gene matches: 2. The length of the CDR3 is 14 residues. The CDR3 bases are TGTGCCACCAGCAGACAGGGACAGGGGAACATTCAGTACTTC. Protein product: CATSRQGQGNIQYF. The full variable domain, completed using reference TRBV15 and TRBJ2-4, is DAMVIQNPRYQVTQFGKPVTLSCSQTLNHNVMYWYQQKSSQAPKLLFHYYDKDFNNEADTPDNFQSRRPNTSFCFLDIRSPGLGDTAMYLCATSRQGQGNIQYFGAGTRLSVL.

The gene calls are TRBV6-6 and TRBJ1-1, with D perhaps matching TRBD1 (6 bases). The germline V and J ends were trimmed by 7 bases and 3 bases, with 18 bases remaining between them. The CDR3 has 15 amino acids. CDR1 and CDR2 (germline): MNHNY, SVGAGI (reference sequence). Written as DNA, the CDR3 is TGTGCCAGCATGGGGTTTGATCGACAGGACACTGAAGCTTTCTTT. Its protein product is CASMGFDRQDTEAFF.

The genes are TRBV27 and TRBJ2-3, with 7 bases aligning to TRBD1. J was trimmed by 2 bases and V by 5 bases; bases with no gene match: 7. This CDR3 is 15 amino acids long. The germline V gene encodes CDR1 MNHEY and CDR2 SMNVEV (reference sequence). CDR3 DNA: TGTGCCAGCAGTCCGGACAGGACTTACACAGATACGCAGTATTTT. Translation gives CASSPDRTYTDTQYF.

The sample holds a few counts of this clone. Additional DNA sequences in this sample encode the identical CDR3. The chain combines TRBV6-5 with TRBJ2-5, with D perhaps matching TRBD1 or TRBD2 (6 bases each). The V gene's germline CDR1 is MNHEY and CDR2 SVGAGI. The length of the CDR3 is 15 residues. The V and J ends lost 0 bases and 1 base respectively, with 9 bases between them. The CDR3 loop is CASSYSGGSQETQYF. For the CDR3, the DNA is TGTGCCAGCAGTTACTCGGGGGGCTCCCAAGAGACCCAGTACTTC.

The genes are TRBV9 and TRBJ1-6, with D hard to call. Germline lookup yields CDR1 SGDLS and CDR2 YYNGEE. The CDR3 loop spans 14 amino acids. The V end lost 2 bases, the J end lost 2 bases, and 5 bases lay between the germline ends. CDR3 DNA sequence: TGTGCCAGCAGCGTGAACACCTATAATTCACCCCTCCACTTT. Residues: CASSVNTYNSPLHF. The entire variable domain, with the rest obtained from reference TRBV9 and TRBJ1-6, is as follows: DSGVTQTPKHLITATGQRVTLRCSPRSGDLSVYWYQQSLDQGLQFLIQYYNGEERAKGNILERFSAQQFPDLHSELNLSSLELGDSALYFCASSVNTYNSPLHFGNGTRLTVT.

This clone was recorded only once. This sequence joins TRBV2 and TRBJ2-5; 9 positions agree with TRBD1. The closer fit of TRBJ2-7 to the DNA end suggests the J call may be wrong. The length of the CDR3 is 15 residues. Germline V gene data show CDR1 as SNHLY and CDR2 as FYNNEI. The CDR3 sequence is CASSEGQGPTYEQYF. In DNA form, the CDR3 reads TGTGCCAGCAGTGAGGGACAGGGCCCAACCTACGAGCAGTACTTC.

The chain uses TRBV4-1 and TRBJ1-2; 7 bases line up with TRBD1. This CDR3 region has 13 residues. The junction had 3 bases not matched to a gene; V was cut back by 0 bases and J by 8 bases. Germline V gene sequence: CDR1 MGHRA, CDR2 YSYEKL. CDR3 in DNA: TGCGCCAGCAGCCAAGAAGGGGGCGCAGGCTACACCTTC. As protein: CASSQEGGAGYTF.

This sequence joins TRBV5-6 and TRBJ2-7; D not certain. This CDR3 contains 15 residues. In germline, CDR1 is SGHDT, CDR2 YYEEEE. The V gene lost 6 bases and the J gene lost 0 bases, with 16 bases spanning the gap. CDR3 amino acids: CASTSSPSSSYEQYF. CDR3 sequence (DNA): TGTGCCAGCACCTCATCCCCGTCCAGCTCCTACGAGCAGTACTTC.

Written as DNA, the CDR3 is TGCGCCAGCAGCCCAGGGGTTGCAGTATCACCCCTCCACTTT. It is translated as CASSPGVAVSPLHF. The rearrangement uses TRBV5-1 and TRBJ1-6; TRBD1 is a possible D gene (6 bases). Germline V gives CDR1 SGHRS, CDR2 YFSETQ. The CDR3 runs 14 residues. V lost 4 bases and J lost 10, with 15 bases in between.

The chain couples TRBV5-5 to TRBJ2-7; 12 positions agree with TRBD1. Germline trimming cut 4 bases from V and 3 bases from J; bases unmatched to any gene: 5. CDR1 SGHKS and CDR2 YYEKEE come from the germline V gene (reference sequence). The CDR3 consists of 15 residues. CDR3 sequence (DNA): TGTGCCAGCAGCCTAGGGACAGGGGGCTACTACGAGCAGTACTTC. It codes for CASSLGTGGYYEQYF.

This chain links TRBV7-2 with TRBJ1-1; possible D gene TRBD1, 6 bases. The ends were cut back, 0 bases at V and 4 bases at J, with 12 bases in the middle. Germline CDR1 SGHTA, CDR2 FQGNSA. The CDR3 sequence is 15 residues long. The CDR3 coding sequence is TGTGCCAGCAGCTTAGCGGGCAGGGGAGGCACTGAAGCTTTCTTT. It yields the protein CASSLAGRGGTEAFF.

This sequence joins TRBV5-8 and TRBJ1-3; TRBD1 matches 12 bases. Germline CDR1 SGHTS, CDR2 YDEGEE. The V and J ends lost 1 base and 3 bases, in that order; junction bases with no gene match: 11. CDR3 length equals 19 residues. CDR3 nucleotides: TGTGCCAGCAGCTTGTATTGGGACAGGGGGCGTCCTTATGGAAACACCATATATTTT. Residues: CASSLYWDRGRPYGNTIYF. The full variable domain, in which reference TRBV5-8 and TRBJ1-3 provide the parts outside the CDR3, is EAGVTQSPTHLIKTRGQQATLRCSPISGHTSVYWYQQALGLGLQFLLWYDEGEERNRGNFPPRFSGRQFPNYSSELNVNALELEDSALYLCASSLYWDRGRPYGNTIYFGEGSWLTVV.

V and J are TRBV5-4 and TRBJ2-3, with 10 bases fitting TRBD2. Trimming removed 2 bases from V and 5 bases from J; junction bases left unmatched: 8. In germline, CDR1 is SGHNT, CDR2 YYREEE (reference sequence). The CDR3 consists of 16 residues. CDR3 loop: CASSFYKRGGEDTQYF. In nucleotides, the CDR3 is TGTGCCAGCAGCTTTTATAAGCGGGGGGGAGAAGATACGCAGTATTTT.

This chain connects TRBV28 to TRBJ2-7, with D hard to call. Germline-derived CDR1 and CDR2 are MDHEN and SYDVKM. This CDR3 has 16 amino acids. V was clipped by 5 bases and J by 5 bases, with 22 bases between them. In DNA, the CDR3 is TGTGCCAGCAGTCCTTCCGGGTTCTTCCCCTCGGACGAGCAGTACTTC. Encoded protein: CASSPSGFFPSDEQYF.

The V call is TRBV13, the J call TRBJ1-1; D is unclear. Trimming left V 8 bases short and J 1 base short, with 8 bases between. The CDR3 loop spans 12 amino acids. Germline V lookup: CDR1 PRHDT, CDR2 FYEKMQ (reference sequence). For the CDR3, the DNA is TGTGCCAGCGGGCAGGCGAACACTGAAGCTTTCTTT. This encodes CASGQANTEAFF.

V gene TRBV9 combines with J gene TRBJ2-1, with TRBD2 matching 8 bases. V trimming: 0 bases; J trimming: 6 bases; junction bases outside the gene matches: 5. The CDR3 consists of 15 residues. CDR1 is SGDLS, CDR2 YYNGEE, per germline. For the CDR3, the DNA is TGTGCCAGCAGCGTAGAAGCGGGAGCCTTCAATGAGCAGTTCTTC. Its translation is CASSVEAGAFNEQFF.

This clone was counted once. The chain carries TRBV4-2 and TRBJ2-1; D is possibly TRBD1 (6 bases). This CDR3 spans 19 amino acids. Trimming cost V 0 bases and J 1 base, with 19 bases left between them. CDR1 and CDR2 (germline): LGHNA, YNFKEQ. The CDR3 DNA reads as TGTGCCAGCAGCCAAGACCCAGAAGACTCCGGGACATCCTACAATGAGCAGTTCTTC. Encoded protein: CASSQDPEDSGTSYNEQFF.

A single count supports this clone. The rearrangement uses TRBV5-5 and TRBJ2-1; TRBD1 matches 8 bases. Trimming at V came to 0 bases and at J to 8 bases, leaving 4 bases not matched to a gene. This CDR3 region has 14 residues. Looked up from germline, CDR1 is SGHKS and CDR2 is YYEKEE (reference sequence). The CDR3 region has the DNA TGTGCCAGCAGCTTGGGGACAGGGTGGGATGAGCAGTTCTTC. The encoded protein is CASSLGTGWDEQFF.

The chain recombines TRBV6-5 with TRBJ2-5; D remains unclear. In germline, CDR1 is MNHEY, CDR2 SVGAGI. The CDR3 sequence is 13 residues long. V was pared by 0 bases and J by 1 base, with 3 bases between. CDR3 protein: CASSYSPQETQYF. The CDR3 DNA sequence: TGTGCCAGCAGTTACTCCCCCCAAGAGACCCAGTACTTC.

The chain couples TRBV11-2 to TRBJ1-2; weak D call: TRBD1 (6 bases). CDR3 length equals 17 residues. Trimming removed 0 bases from V and 8 bases from J, with 22 bases in between. CDR1 and CDR2 from the germline V gene are SGHAT and FQNNGV. CDR3 amino acids: CASSLEGGARDSYGYTF. CDR3 in DNA: TGTGCCAGCAGCTTAGAAGGGGGGGCCCGAGATTCATACGGCTACACCTTC. Based on the CDR3 plus reference TRBV11-2 and TRBJ1-2, the full variable domain is EAGVAQSPRYKIIEKRQSVAFWCNPISGHATLYWYQQILGQGPKLLIQFQNNGVVDDSQLPKDRFSAERLKGVDSTLKIQPAKLEDSAVYLCASSLEGGARDSYGYTFGSGTRLTVV.

The chain couples TRBV6-5 to TRBJ2-1, with D perhaps matching TRBD2 (5 bases). Trimming took 4 bases from V and 3 from J, leaving 10 bases between them. CDR3 length: 14 residues. Germline V gives CDR1 MNHEY, CDR2 SVGAGI. The CDR3 sequence is CASSSGINYNEQFF. The CDR3 DNA reads TGTGCCAGCAGTTCGGGAATAAACTACAATGAGCAGTTCTTC.